The source of this T cell receptor (beta chain) is a study of blood T cell repertoires in COVID-19 (dated by TCRdb to the early 2020s). A note on the overall study: Samples from collaborators originated in the United States, Italy and Spain and spanned both the acute and convalescent phases of COVID-19. Sample metadata almost always included a de-identified subject ID, COVID-19 status, age in years and sex. The samples were drawn from the first 160 participants of the ongoing ImmuneRACE study and from under 1,500 subjects provided by 6 global collaborators. HLA class I and class II types, where available, came from metadata supplied by the sample provider rather than from assay-based typing. The repertoires were made available in a free public database intended to serve as a resource for research on the immune response to SARS-CoV-2. Subjects who had been exposed to COVID-19, were actively infected with it, or had recovered from it provided the deeply sampled blood TCRbeta repertoires that made up the dataset. The material from the prospective study consisted of cDNA or gDNA derived from T cells, B-cell-depleted T cells, or PBMCs.

This clone showed up just a few times. The antigen it recognizes is unknown. Base-call qualities are not available, and no considerably larger clone is one nucleotide away. TCRbeta CDR3 regions were amplified from genomic DNA using the immunoSEQ Assay, a bias-controlled multiplex PCR. As for the authors' bioinformatics: Nucleated cell counts per sample were estimated from amplification of reference gene primers within the assay. Sequence reads were collapsed and filtered to measure the absolute abundance of every unique TCRbeta CDR3 rearrangement. For each sample, productive Simpson clonality was calculated as the square root of Simpson's diversity index across productive rearrangements. Not all clones reach the TCRdb copy of this immuneACCESS table, which keeps in-frame sequences only. Checked studies attribute under half of the gap to unresolved V genes and leave the rest unexplained. Clone size and the V and J calls come from that table; the DNA yielded D and trimming. Within this sample are 250,000 to 300,000 clones, with 70% to 90% of them counted one time only. The biggest ten clones account for approximately 12% of the sample.

Trimming removed 1 base from V and 0 bases from J, leaving 13 bases between the germline ends. Based on the germline V gene (reference sequence), the CDR1 and CDR2 sequences are SEHNR and FQNEAQ. The CDR3 measures 16 amino acids from cysteine to phenylalanine. Here the CDR3 DNA is all that survives: 48 bases in frame from base 1. Broad study findings and their caveats: The amount of clinical and demographic metadata varied by source and participant and was provided uncurated.

At one collaborating source in Seattle, patients were enrolled during active infection and were followed longitudinally through the course of disease. Collaborating institutions collected whole blood in K2EDTA tubes following their own protocols. For TCRbeta analysis, collaborators shipped samples in one of three forms: frozen whole blood, isolated PBMCs, or DNA extracted from either of those sample types. The sequencing sample was made of peripheral blood. The chain joins TRBV7-9 to TRBJ2-7; TRBD2 could be the D gene, as 7 bases match. This TCR came from a woman aged 30 to 39 with COVID-19, enrolled during active disease. At the DNA level, the sequence is TGTGCCAGCAGCTTAGGGGCGGGGGCTAGCTCCTACGAGCAGTACTTC. The resulting protein is CASSLGAGASSYEQYF.